This T cell receptor (beta chain) was retrieved from a study of CD8 T cells in Susac syndrome. RNA amounts of roughly 0.5 to 1 ug underwent reverse transcription with random hexamers. TCR beta CDR3 was amplified by immunoSEQ multiplex PCR. This amplification extended across 54 Vbeta and 13 Jbeta segments. Using its own MiXCR run on the immunoSEQ multiplex PCR reads, TCRdb lists one record per CDR3 protein. This sample has about 120,000 distinct CDR3 sequences; 85% to 95% occur once, and the top ten carry approximately 0.13%. Sequencing of TCR beta covered CD8+ and CD4+ T cells obtained from blood. Matched for age and sex, the controls were healthy donors. TEMRA cells were enriched by FACS, while CD8+ and CD4+ T cells were obtained through a negative isolation that was performed magnetically. CDR3 size: 16 residues. From germline, CDR1 is LGHDT and CDR2 YNNKEL (reference sequence). V trimming: 0 bases; J trimming: 4 bases; junction bases outside the gene matches: 6.

Sequencing input: CD8+ T cells from PBMCs. The clonotype comes from a human donor in good health. V and J are TRBV3-1 and TRBJ1-1; 9 bases are shared with TRBD1. This CDR3 reads CASSQEGTGYITEAFF. DNA of the CDR3: TGTGCCAGCAGCCAAGAAGGGACAGGGTATATCACTGAAGCTTTCTTT.